The 13 T cell receptor beta chains below come from one sample, sequenced in a study of response to subunit inactivated influenza vaccine. In TCRdb, the RT-PCR reads were re-called with MiXCR into one record per CDR3 protein. The sample includes approximately 730,000 distinct CDR3 sequences, 11% to 15% seen only once; the top ten take less than 7%. Sequenced here: PBMCs from blood, sampled roughly 2 weeks before vaccination. The receptors were gathered from a man between 45 and 60 years old who received an inactivated influenza vaccine.

This clonotype was seen more than once but under ten times. The V call is TRBV4-2, the J call TRBJ2-7; 9 positions agree with TRBD2. The V gene's germline CDR1 is LGHNA and CDR2 YNFKEQ. V was pared by 4 bases and J by 3 bases, with 10 bases of the junction left unmatched. This CDR3 has 16 residues. The CDR3 is CASSPGLATVLYEQYF. The CDR3 nucleotides are TGTGCCAGCAGCCCAGGACTAGCGACAGTCCTCTACGAGCAGTACTTC.

This clonotype was detected ten times or more. The rearrangement links TRBV20-1 to TRBJ1-3; D is perhaps TRBD1 (6 bases). The CDR3 is 12 amino acids. Germline V gives CDR1 DFQATT, CDR2 SNEGSKA (reference sequence). V gave up 2 bases and J gave up 7 bases, with 9 bases separating them. CDR3 region: CSARSGGNTIYF. The DNA for the CDR3 is TGCAGTGCTAGATCGGGGGGCAACACCATATATTTT.

This sequence joins TRBV11-2 and TRBJ2-4, with D possibly being TRBD2 (7 bases). Germline V gene data show CDR1 as SGHAT and CDR2 as FQNNGV. The CDR3 sequence is 18 residues long. Trimming removed 5 bases at V and 0 bases at J, with 20 bases between. The CDR3 here is CASSPGGSLTLAKNIQYF. The CDR3, as DNA: TGTGCCAGCAGCCCGGGGGGCAGCTTAACACTAGCCAAAAACATTCAGTACTTC. Combining the CDR3 with reference TRBV11-2 and TRBJ2-4 gives the whole variable domain EAGVAQSPRYKIIEKRQSVAFWCNPISGHATLYWYQQILGQGPKLLIQFQNNGVVDDSQLPKDRFSAERLKGVDSTLKIQPAKLEDSAVYLCASSPGGSLTLAKNIQYFGAGTRLSVL.

This clonotype turned up a few times. The chain recombines TRBV5-1 with TRBJ2-5; D gene unclear. Germline V gene sequence: CDR1 SGHRS, CDR2 YFSETQ. V lost 1 base and J 1 base, leaving 8 bases between the germline ends. CDR3 length: 14 amino acids. The CDR3 sequence is CASSLSTSQETQYF. The DNA of the CDR3 is TGCGCCAGCAGCTTGTCAACCAGCCAAGAGACCCAGTACTTC. Based on the CDR3 plus reference TRBV5-1 and TRBJ2-5, the full variable domain is KAGVTQTPRYLIKTRGQQVTLSCSPISGHRSVSWYQQTPGQGLQFLFEYFSETQRNKGNFPGRFSGRQFSNSRSEMNVSTLELGDSALYLCASSLSTSQETQYFGPGTRLLVL.

This clonotype has more than one count but fewer than ten. J is TRBJ2-3 and V is TRBV28, with D unclear. V lost 0 bases and J 8 bases, leaving 15 bases between the germline ends. The V gene's germline CDR1 is MDHEN and CDR2 SYDVKM. The CDR3 loop spans 15 amino acids. The CDR3 nucleotides read TGTGCCAGCAGTTTATGGCCGTCGAGCTCCGTTACGCAGTATTTT. This codes for CASSLWPSSSVTQYF.

This clonotype was counted between two and nine times. The chain recombines TRBV7-9 with TRBJ1-4, with TRBD1 identical over 9 bases. V shed 0 bases and J 5 bases; nucleotides not matched to a gene: 4. Germline V CDR1 and CDR2: SEHNR, FQNEAQ (reference sequence). The CDR3 covers 16 residues. The CDR3 sequence: CASSLAGTGKNEKLFF. The CDR3 coding sequence is TGTGCCAGCAGCTTAGCAGGGACAGGGAAAAATGAAAAACTGTTTTTT.

This clonotype was observed a handful of times. The chain is built from TRBV3-1 and TRBJ2-2; tentatively, D is TRBD1 (5 bases). CDR3 length equals 16 residues. V was cut by 4 bases and J by 2 bases, with 14 bases left in between. The germline CDR1 and CDR2 sequences are LGHDT and YNNKEL (reference sequence). This CDR3 is CASSPLPQGNTGELFF. CDR3 in DNA: TGTGCCAGCAGCCCCCTCCCCCAGGGAAACACCGGGGAGCTGTTTTTT.

The V and J genes are TRBV5-6 and TRBJ2-7; TRBD1 matches at 10 bases. This CDR3 comprises 16 residues. Per the germline V gene, CDR1 is SGHDT and CDR2 is YYEEEE. Unmatched junction bases numbered 11, after V lost 4 bases and J lost 4 bases. The CDR3 DNA is TGTGCCAGCAGCCCTAACCCGGGACAGGGGATTTACGAGCAGTACTTC. This sequence encodes CASSPNPGQGIYEQYF.

This clonotype has only a few counts. The V and J genes are TRBV9 and TRBJ2-3; 9 nucleotides agree with TRBD2. Germline assignment: CDR1 SGDLS and CDR2 YYNGEE. The CDR3 covers 18 residues. V shed 3 bases, J shed 2 bases, and the junction held 13 bases outside the gene matches. The CDR3 reads CASSAIPPSGIATDTQYF. CDR3 sequence (DNA): TGTGCCAGCAGCGCCATCCCCCCTAGCGGGATCGCCACAGATACGCAGTATTTT.

J is TRBJ1-2 and V is TRBV5-1; tentatively, D is TRBD1 (6 bases). This CDR3 contains 15 residues. V was trimmed by 0 bases and J by 4 bases, leaving 13 bases between them. Germline V gives CDR1 SGHRS, CDR2 YFSETQ. CDR3: CASSLASTGSYGYTF. In DNA form, the CDR3 reads TGCGCCAGCAGCTTGGCCTCTACAGGGTCCTATGGCTACACCTTC.

This clonotype occurred a few times. The chain employs TRBV5-1 and TRBJ1-4, with 9 nucleotides matching TRBD1. The CDR3 is made up of 15 amino acids. CDR1 is SGHRS and CDR2 is YFSETQ in the germline V gene. With 2 bases clipped from V and 7 bases from J, the junction kept 6 bases outside the gene matches. The CDR3 DNA reads as TGCGCCAGCAGCTTAACCGGGACAGGGACTGAAAAACTGTTTTTT. This translates into CASSLTGTGTEKLFF.

This clonotype was observed a few times. The rearrangement joins TRBV18 to TRBJ1-5; no clear D gene. V lost 2 bases to trimming and J lost 3 bases, with 14 bases between them. This CDR3 contains 16 residues. CDR1 and CDR2 (germline): KGHSH, LQKENI. The CDR3 DNA sequence: TGTGCCAGCTCACCAGGTGCTAGAAGTTCCAATCAGCCCCAGCATTTT. Protein product: CASSPGARSSNQPQHF.

This chain joins TRBV27 and TRBJ2-3; a possible D gene is TRBD1 (5 bases). The CDR3 totals 16 residues. The V gene's germline CDR1 is MNHEY and CDR2 SMNVEV (reference sequence). V was shortened by 6 bases and J by 1 base, with 17 bases between the two germline ends. This chain's CDR3 is CASSPYSQGGTDTQYF. The CDR3, as DNA: TGTGCCAGCAGCCCTTATAGTCAGGGCGGCACAGATACGCAGTATTTT.